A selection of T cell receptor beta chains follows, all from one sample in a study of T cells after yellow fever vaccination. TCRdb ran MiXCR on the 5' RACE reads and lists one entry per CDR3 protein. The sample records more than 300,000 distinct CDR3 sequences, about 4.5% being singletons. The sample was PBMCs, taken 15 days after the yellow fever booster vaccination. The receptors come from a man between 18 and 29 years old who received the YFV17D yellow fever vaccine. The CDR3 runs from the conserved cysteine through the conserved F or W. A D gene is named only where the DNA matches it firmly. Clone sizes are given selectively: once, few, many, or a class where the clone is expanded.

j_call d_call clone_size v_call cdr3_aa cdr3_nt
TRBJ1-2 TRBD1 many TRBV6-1 CASRRQGAGYGYTF TGTGCCAGCAGAAGACAGGGGGCTGGCTATGGCTACACCTTC
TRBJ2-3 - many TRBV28 CASSSQWDTQYF TGTGCCAGCAGTTCCCAGTGGGATACGCAGTATTTT
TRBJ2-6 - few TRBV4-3 CASSPYSPGANVLTF TGCGCCAGCAGCCCTTACAGCCCTGGGGCCAACGTCCTGACTTTC
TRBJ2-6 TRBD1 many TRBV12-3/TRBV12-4 CASKATGKGSGANVLTF TGTGCCAGCAAAGCGACAGGGAAAGGCTCTGGGGCCAACGTCCTGACTTTC
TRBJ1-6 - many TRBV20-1 CSARDPRHRTYNSPLHF TGCAGTGCTAGAGATCCAAGACACAGGACCTATAATTCACCCCTCCACTTT
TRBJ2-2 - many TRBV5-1 CASSLGPRVNTGELFF TGCGCCAGCAGCTTAGGGCCCCGGGTGAACACCGGGGAGCTGTTTTTT
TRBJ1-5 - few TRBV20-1 CSALGSNQPQHF TGCAGTGCTCTGGGTAGCAATCAGCCCCAGCATTTT
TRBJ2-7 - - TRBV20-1 CSQSRTGTYEQYF TGCAGTCAATCCCGGACTGGAACCTACGAGCAGTACTTC
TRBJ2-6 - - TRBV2 CASVGANVLTF TGTGCCAGCGTGGGGGCCAACGTCCTGACTTTC
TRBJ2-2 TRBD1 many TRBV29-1 CSVEWGQGTDTGELFF TGCAGCGTTGAATGGGGACAGGGGACGGACACCGGGGAGCTGTTTTTT
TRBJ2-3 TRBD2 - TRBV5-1 CASSSTSGGMDTQYF TGCGCCAGCAGCTCGACTAGCGGGGGTATGGATACGCAGTATTTT
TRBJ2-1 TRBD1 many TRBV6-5 CASNPNRGRWNEQFF TGTGCCAGCAACCCGAACAGGGGACGGTGGAATGAGCAGTTCTTC
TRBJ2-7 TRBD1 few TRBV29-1 CSVAGTDSKQYF TGCAGCGTCGCCGGGACAGACAGCAAGCAGTACTTC
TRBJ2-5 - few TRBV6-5 CASSTLSWYQETQYF TGTGCCAGCAGTACGCTCTCTTGGTACCAAGAGACCCAGTACTTC
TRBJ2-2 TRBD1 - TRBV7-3 CASSTQGAGTGELFF TGTGCCAGCAGCACCCAGGGGGCGGGCACCGGGGAGCTGTTTTTT
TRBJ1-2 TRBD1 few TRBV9 CASSVGDRGSDGYTF TGTGCCAGCAGCGTAGGGGACAGGGGATCGGATGGCTACACCTTC
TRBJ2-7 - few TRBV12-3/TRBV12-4 CASSLRLPYEQYF TGTGCCAGCAGTTTGAGGCTGCCCTACGAGCAGTACTTC
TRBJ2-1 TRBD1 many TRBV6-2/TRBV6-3 CASSYAKPGGIGAYNEQFF TGTGCCAGCAGTTACGCGAAGCCAGGGGGCATCGGGGCATACAATGAGCAGTTCTTC
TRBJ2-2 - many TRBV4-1 CASSQEGGNTGELFF TGCGCCAGCAGCCAAGAAGGAGGGAACACCGGGGAGCTGTTTTTT
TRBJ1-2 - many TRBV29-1 CSVNSNYGYTF TGCAGCGTAAATTCTAACTATGGCTACACCTTC
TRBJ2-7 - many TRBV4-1 CASSQNEYEQYF TGCGCCAGCAGCCAGAACGAGTACGAGCAGTACTTC
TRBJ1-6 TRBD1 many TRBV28 CASREMDRNDSPLHF TGTGCCAGCAGAGAGATGGACAGGAATGATTCACCCCTCCACTTT
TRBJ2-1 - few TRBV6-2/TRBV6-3 CASVPVGWGNEQFF TGTGCCAGCGTTCCGGTAGGGTGGGGGAATGAGCAGTTCTTC
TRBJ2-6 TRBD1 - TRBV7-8 CASSLSRGQELTGANVLTF TGTGCCAGCAGCCTCAGCAGGGGACAGGAGCTGACTGGGGCCAACGTCCTGACTTTC
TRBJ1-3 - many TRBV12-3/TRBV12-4 CASSIGGNTIYF TGTGCCAGCAGCATCGGAGGAAACACCATATATTTT
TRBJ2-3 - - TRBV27 CASSLEEEDTQYF TGTGCCAGCAGCCTAGAAGAGGAAGATACGCAGTATTTT
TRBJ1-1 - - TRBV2 CASTTGRYTEAFF TGTGCCAGCACTACAGGCCGATACACTGAAGCTTTCTTT
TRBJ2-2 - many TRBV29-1 CSLMTDNTGELFF TGCAGCCTCATGACAGATAACACCGGGGAGCTGTTTTTT
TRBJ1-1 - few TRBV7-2 CASIPSVGAFF TGTGCCAGCATCCCAAGTGTAGGAGCTTTCTTT
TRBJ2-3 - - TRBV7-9 CASSSTPGAGFTDTQYF TGTGCCAGCAGCTCAACGCCCGGAGCGGGTTTCACAGATACGCAGTATTTT
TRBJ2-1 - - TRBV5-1 CASSRDWNEQFF TGCGCCAGCAGCCGCGACTGGAATGAGCAGTTCTTC
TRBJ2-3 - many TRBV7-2 CASSLAIQADTQYF TGTGCCAGCAGCTTAGCCATCCAAGCAGATACGCAGTATTTT
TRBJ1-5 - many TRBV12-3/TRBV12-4 CASSPDRSNQPQHF TGTGCCAGCAGCCCCGACAGGAGCAATCAGCCCCAGCATTTT
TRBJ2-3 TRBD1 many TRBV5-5 CASSGEGTGGTDTQYF TGTGCCAGCAGCGGGGAGGGGACAGGGGGGACAGATACGCAGTATTTT
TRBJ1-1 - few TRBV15 CATSRSGTQNTEAFF TGTGCCACCAGCAGATCGGGGACACAAAACACTGAAGCTTTCTTT
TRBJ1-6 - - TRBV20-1 CSASPGTYNSPLHF TGCAGTGCTTCCCCGGGGACATATAATTCACCCCTCCACTTT
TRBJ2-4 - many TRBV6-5 CASSPGLQNIQYF TGTGCCAGCTCCCCGGGACTTCAAAACATTCAGTACTTC
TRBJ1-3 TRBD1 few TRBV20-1 CSAGQGPLSSGNTIYF TGCAGTGCCGGACAGGGACCGCTGAGCTCTGGAAACACCATATATTTT
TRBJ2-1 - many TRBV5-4 CASSLHGAYEQFF TGTGCCAGCAGCTTGCATGGGGCATATGAGCAGTTCTTC
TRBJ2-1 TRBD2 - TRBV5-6 CASSSLGSPGGFDEQFF TGTGCCAGCAGCTCCTTGGGTAGCCCGGGGGGATTCGATGAGCAGTTCTTC
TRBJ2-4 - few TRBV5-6 CASSLGGFAAKNIQYF TGTGCCAGCAGCTTGGGAGGATTCGCGGCCAAAAACATTCAGTACTTC
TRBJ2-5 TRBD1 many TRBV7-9 CASSSRGPETQYF TGTGCCAGCAGCTCCAGGGGGCCAGAGACCCAGTACTTC
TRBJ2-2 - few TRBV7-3 CASSSGLTGELFF TGTGCCAGCAGCTCCGGACTAACCGGGGAGCTGTTTTTT
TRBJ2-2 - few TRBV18 CASSPPSAGELFF TGTGCCAGCTCACCACCGAGCGCCGGGGAGCTGTTTTTT
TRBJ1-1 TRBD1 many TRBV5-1 CASSSGQGGTEAFF TGCGCCAGCAGCTCGGGACAGGGGGGAACTGAAGCTTTCTTT
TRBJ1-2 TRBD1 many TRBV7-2 CASSLLGTELPYGYTF TGTGCCAGCAGCTTACTCGGGACAGAGTTACCCTATGGCTACACCTTC
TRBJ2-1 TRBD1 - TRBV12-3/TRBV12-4 CASSYGTGGPEQFF TGTGCCAGCAGTTACGGGACAGGGGGCCCTGAGCAGTTCTTC
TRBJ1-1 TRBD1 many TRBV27 CASSFHLAGGTEAFF TGTGCCAGCAGTTTCCATTTGGCAGGGGGCACTGAAGCTTTCTTT
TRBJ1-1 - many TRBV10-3 CAIRGSNWNTEAFF TGTGCCATCCGGGGGAGCAACTGGAACACTGAAGCTTTCTTT
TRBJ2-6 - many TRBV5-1 CASSLARTMSSGANVLTF TGCGCCAGCAGCTTGGCACGGACGATGAGCTCTGGGGCCAACGTCCTGACTTTC
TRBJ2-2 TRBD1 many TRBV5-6 CASRKPGTVNTGELFF TGTGCCAGCAGGAAACCTGGGACAGTGAACACCGGGGAGCTGTTTTTT
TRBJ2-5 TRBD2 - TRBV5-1 CASSWGRGGRETQYF TGCGCCAGCAGCTGGGGGAGGGGAGGACGTGAGACCCAGTACTTC
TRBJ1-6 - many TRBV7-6 CASSLVTRPGFFDSPLHF TGTGCCAGCAGCTTAGTGACTAGGCCTGGCTTCTTTGATTCACCCCTCCACTTT